This T cell receptor beta chain was obtained from a study of T cell responses to AZD1222 COVID-19 vaccine. A note on this clone: Its antigen is not identified.

The protocol was immunoSEQ multiplex PCR, while the TCRdb copy is restricted to in-frame clones and leaves out a portion. The sample holds 100,000 to 150,000 clones, 92% seen once. Study findings and constraints: Compared with day 0, the breadth and depth of the Spike-specific TCR repertoire rose significantly after two doses of AZD1222. Unmutated variant regions reportedly attract nearly half of all spike-specific TCRs.

The CDR3 contains 13 residues. Trimming left V 4 bases short and J 0 bases short, with 6 bases between. In germline, CDR1 is MNHEY, CDR2 SVGEGT. Material: peripheral blood, obtained on day 0 of AZD1222 vaccination. This clonotype was obtained from an adult in good health. The chain links TRBV6-2 or TRBV6-3 to TRBJ1-2; TRBD1 might be the D (5 bases). CDR3 region: CASSSGANYGYTF. The CDR3 region has the DNA TGTGCCAGCAGTTCGGGGGCTAACTATGGCTACACCTTC.